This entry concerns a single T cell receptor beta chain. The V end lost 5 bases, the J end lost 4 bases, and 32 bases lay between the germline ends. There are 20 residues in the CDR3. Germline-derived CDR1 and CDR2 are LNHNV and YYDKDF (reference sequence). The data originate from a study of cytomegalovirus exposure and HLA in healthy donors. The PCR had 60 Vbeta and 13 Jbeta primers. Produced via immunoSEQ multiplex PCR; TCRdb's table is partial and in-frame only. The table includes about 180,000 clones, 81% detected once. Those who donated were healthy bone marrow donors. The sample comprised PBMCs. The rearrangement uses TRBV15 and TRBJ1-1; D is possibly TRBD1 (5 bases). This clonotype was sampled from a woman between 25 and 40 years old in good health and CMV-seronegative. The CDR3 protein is CATSARQGAGFISGATEAFF. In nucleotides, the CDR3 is TGTGCCACCAGCGCAAGGCAAGGGGCAGGGTTTATCTCAGGCGCCACTGAAGCTTTCTTT.